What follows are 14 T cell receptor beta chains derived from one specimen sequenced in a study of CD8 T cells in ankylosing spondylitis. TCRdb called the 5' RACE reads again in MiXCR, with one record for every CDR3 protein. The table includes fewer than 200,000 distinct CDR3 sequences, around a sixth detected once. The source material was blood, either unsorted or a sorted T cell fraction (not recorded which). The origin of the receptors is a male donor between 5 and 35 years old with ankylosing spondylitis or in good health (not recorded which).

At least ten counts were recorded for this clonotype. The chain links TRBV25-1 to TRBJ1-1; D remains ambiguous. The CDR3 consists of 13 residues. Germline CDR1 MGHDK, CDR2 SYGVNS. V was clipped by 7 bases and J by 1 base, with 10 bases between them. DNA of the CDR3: TGTGCCAGCATCTCTGGCGGGAACACTGAAGCTTTCTTT. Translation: CASISGGNTEAFF. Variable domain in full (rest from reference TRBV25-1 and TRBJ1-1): EADIYQTPRYLVIGTGKKITLECSQTMGHDKMYWYQQDPGMELHLIHYSYGVNSTEKGDLSSESTVSRIRTEHFPLTLESARPSHTSQYLCASISGGNTEAFFGQGTRLTVV.

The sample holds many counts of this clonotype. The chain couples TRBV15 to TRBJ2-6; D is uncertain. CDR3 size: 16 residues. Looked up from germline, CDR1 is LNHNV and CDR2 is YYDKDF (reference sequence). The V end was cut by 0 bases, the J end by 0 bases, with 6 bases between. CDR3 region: CATSRDLGSGANVLTF. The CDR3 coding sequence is TGTGCCACCAGCAGAGATCTAGGCTCTGGGGCCAACGTCCTGACTTTC.

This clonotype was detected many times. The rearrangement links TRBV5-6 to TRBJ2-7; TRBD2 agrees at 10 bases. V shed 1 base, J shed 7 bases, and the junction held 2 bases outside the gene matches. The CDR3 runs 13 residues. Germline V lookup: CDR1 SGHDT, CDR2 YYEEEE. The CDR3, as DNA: TGTGCCAGCAGCTTGACTAGCGGGAAAGAGCAGTACTTC. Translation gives CASSLTSGKEQYF.

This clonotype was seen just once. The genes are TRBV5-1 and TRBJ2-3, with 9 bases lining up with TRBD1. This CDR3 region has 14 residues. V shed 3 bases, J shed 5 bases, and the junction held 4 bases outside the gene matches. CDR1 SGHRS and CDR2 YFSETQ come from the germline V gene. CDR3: CASSSGTGRDTQYF. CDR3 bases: TGCGCCAGCAGCTCAGGGACAGGGCGAGATACGCAGTATTTT.

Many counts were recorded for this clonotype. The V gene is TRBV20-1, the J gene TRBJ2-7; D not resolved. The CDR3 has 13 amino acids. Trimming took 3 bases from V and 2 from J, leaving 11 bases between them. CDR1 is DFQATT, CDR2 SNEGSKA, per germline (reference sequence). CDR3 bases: TGCAGTGCTAGCGCTGGAACCCCCTACGAGCAGTACGTC. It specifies CSASAGTPYEQYV.

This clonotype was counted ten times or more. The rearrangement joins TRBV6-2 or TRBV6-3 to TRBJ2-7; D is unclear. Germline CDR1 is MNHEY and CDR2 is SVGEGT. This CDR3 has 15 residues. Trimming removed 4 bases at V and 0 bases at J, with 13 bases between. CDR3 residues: CASSSRTASSYEQYV. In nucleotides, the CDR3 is TGTGCCAGCAGTTCGCGGACCGCCAGCTCCTACGAGCAGTACGTC.

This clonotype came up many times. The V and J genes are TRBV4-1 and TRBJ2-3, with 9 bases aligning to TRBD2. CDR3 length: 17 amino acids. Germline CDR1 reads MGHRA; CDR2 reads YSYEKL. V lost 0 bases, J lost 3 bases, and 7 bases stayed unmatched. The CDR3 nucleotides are TGCGCCAGCAGCCAAGAAGACGCGGGAGGGAGAACAGATACGCAGTATTTT. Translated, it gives CASSQEDAGGRTDTQYF.

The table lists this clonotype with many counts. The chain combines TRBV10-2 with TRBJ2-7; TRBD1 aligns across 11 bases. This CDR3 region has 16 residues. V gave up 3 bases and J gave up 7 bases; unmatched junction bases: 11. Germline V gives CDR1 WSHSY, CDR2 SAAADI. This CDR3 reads CASSDRVGQGASEQYV. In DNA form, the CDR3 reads TGCGCCAGCAGTGACCGTGTCGGACAGGGGGCGTCAGAGCAGTACGTC.

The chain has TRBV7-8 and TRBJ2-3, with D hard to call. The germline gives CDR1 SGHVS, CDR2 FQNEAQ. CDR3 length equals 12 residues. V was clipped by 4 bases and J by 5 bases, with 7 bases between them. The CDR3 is CASSSQIDTQYF. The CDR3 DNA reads TGTGCCAGCAGCTCACAAATAGATACGCAGTATTTT.

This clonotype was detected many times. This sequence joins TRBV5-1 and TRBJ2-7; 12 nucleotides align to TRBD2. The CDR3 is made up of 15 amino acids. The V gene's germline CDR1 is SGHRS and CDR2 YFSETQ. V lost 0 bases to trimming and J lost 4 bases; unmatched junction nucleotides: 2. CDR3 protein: CASSLGLAGAYEQYF. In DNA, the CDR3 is TGCGCCAGCAGCTTGGGACTAGCGGGAGCTTACGAGCAGTACTTC.

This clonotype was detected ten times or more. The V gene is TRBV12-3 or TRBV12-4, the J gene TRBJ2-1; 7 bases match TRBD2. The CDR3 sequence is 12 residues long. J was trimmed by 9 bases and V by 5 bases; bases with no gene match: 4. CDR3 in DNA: TGTGCCAGCAGTCCTTGGGGGGGTGAGCAGTTCTTC. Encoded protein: CASSPWGGEQFF.

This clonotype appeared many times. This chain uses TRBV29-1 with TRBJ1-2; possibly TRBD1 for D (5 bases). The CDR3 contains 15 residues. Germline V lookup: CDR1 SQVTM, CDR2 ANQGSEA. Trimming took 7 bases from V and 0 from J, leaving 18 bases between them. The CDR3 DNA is TGCAGCGATACCGGGACTGTGGACTCTAACTATGGCTACACCTTC. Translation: CSDTGTVDSNYGYTF.

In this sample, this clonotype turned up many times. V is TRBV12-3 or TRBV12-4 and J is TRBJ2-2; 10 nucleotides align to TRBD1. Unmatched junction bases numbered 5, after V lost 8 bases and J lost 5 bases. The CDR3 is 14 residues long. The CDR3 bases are TGTGCCAGCGGCGACAGGGGGCGAACCGGGGAGCTGTTTTTT. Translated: CASGDRGRTGELFF.

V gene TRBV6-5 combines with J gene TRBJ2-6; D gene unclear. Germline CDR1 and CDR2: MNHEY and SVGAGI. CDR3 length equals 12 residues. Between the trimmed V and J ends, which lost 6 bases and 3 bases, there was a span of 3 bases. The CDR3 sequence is CASRNGANVLTF. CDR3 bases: TGTGCCAGCAGGAATGGGGCCAACGTCCTGACTTTC.